This T cell receptor (beta chain) was captured in a study of blood T cells in healthy people across ages. Then a second PCR, running roughly 7 to 11 cycles, was carried out with a sample-barcoded 5' primer and a J-beta primer mix. Each single sample gave us at least 2.5 million CDR3-containing paired-end reads. TCRdb re-derived calls from the 5' RACE reads in MiXCR, one entry per CDR3 protein. The sample lists 1.5 million to 2 million distinct CDR3 sequences, about 50% occurring once. The CDR3 length is 15 residues. CDR1 MNHNY and CDR2 SVGAGI come from the germline V gene (reference sequence). Each sample yielded at least 6 million isolated PBMCs. This clonotype was recorded a few times.

The sample comprised blood. V gene TRBV6-6 combines with J gene TRBJ2-7; maybe TRBD1 (5 bases). The J call is doubtful: the DNA matches TRBJ2-5 better. This TCR was recovered from a woman aged 40 to 50 in good health. CDR3 sequence: CASSYRTQGAETQYF. The CDR3 DNA reads as TGTGCCAGCAGTTATAGGACCCAGGGTGCAGAGACCCAGTACTTC.